A selection of T cell receptor beta chains follows, all from one sample in a study of blood T cell repertoires in COVID-19. Measured with immunoSEQ multiplex PCR; TCRdb has only the in-frame clones, and not every one. The sample contains some 350,000 clones, roughly 86% of which appear only once. Sequences were obtained from peripheral blood. These receptors came from a woman in her 70s with COVID-19, enrolled during active disease. The CDR3 runs from the conserved cysteine through the conserved F or W. The order of the fields is clone size, V gene, J gene, D gene, CDR3 DNA, CDR3 protein. A D gene is named only where the DNA matches it firmly. The size of a clone is reported for some rows only, either as once, few or many, or as a class for expanded clones.

abundance: -
v_gene: TRBV5-1
j_gene: TRBJ2-1
d_gene: -
CDR3nt: TGCGCCAGCAGCTTTACACTAGCTGTGAACAATGAGCAGTTCTTC
CDR3aa: CASSFTLAVNNEQFF

abundance: -
v_gene: TRBV12-3/TRBV12-4
j_gene: TRBJ1-5
d_gene: -
CDR3nt: TGTGCCAGCAGTCCCCGGGGGAATCAGCCCCAGCATTTT
CDR3aa: CASSPRGNQPQHF

abundance: -
v_gene: TRBV7-3
j_gene: TRBJ2-7
d_gene: TRBD1
CDR3nt: TGTGCCAGCAGCTCCGGGACAGGGTTTTACGAGCAGTACTTC
CDR3aa: CASSSGTGFYEQYF

abundance: few
v_gene: TRBV14
j_gene: TRBJ2-1
d_gene: -
CDR3nt: TGTGCCAGCAGCCAAGGTAGCGATGAGCAGTTCTTC
CDR3aa: CASSQGSDEQFF

abundance: -
v_gene: TRBV19
j_gene: TRBJ2-6
d_gene: -
CDR3nt: TGTGCCAGTAAACAGGTATCTGGGGCCAACGTCCTGACTTTC
CDR3aa: CASKQVSGANVLTF

abundance: -
v_gene: TRBV6-2/TRBV6-3
j_gene: TRBJ1-4
d_gene: -
CDR3nt: TGTGCCAGCAGTTACTCTTCCCGACGGGATGAAAAACTGTTTTTT
CDR3aa: CASSYSSRRDEKLFF

abundance: -
v_gene: TRBV4-2
j_gene: TRBJ2-1
d_gene: -
CDR3nt: TGTGCCAGCAGCCAAGTGTCTCCCGGGGGTTCATACAATGAGCAGTTCTTC
CDR3aa: CASSQVSPGGSYNEQFF

abundance: -
v_gene: TRBV5-8
j_gene: TRBJ1-5
d_gene: TRBD1
CDR3nt: TGTGCCAGCAGCTCGGACAGGGATTGGGGCAATCAGCCCCAGCATTTT
CDR3aa: CASSSDRDWGNQPQHF

abundance: -
v_gene: TRBV28
j_gene: TRBJ1-1
d_gene: TRBD1
CDR3nt: TGTGCCAGCAGTTTATCCCTAACCGGGACAGGGGGCAGAACTGAAGCTTTCTTT
CDR3aa: CASSLSLTGTGGRTEAFF

abundance: -
v_gene: TRBV21-1
j_gene: TRBJ1-5
d_gene: -
CDR3nt: TGTGCCAGCAGCAAAGGAGGTCCCCAGCATTTT
CDR3aa: CASSKGGPQHF

abundance: -
v_gene: TRBV6-5
j_gene: TRBJ2-7
d_gene: TRBD2
CDR3nt: TGTGCCAGCAGCCCAACTAGCGGGAGCTACGAGCAGTACTTC
CDR3aa: CASSPTSGSYEQYF

abundance: -
v_gene: TRBV29-1
j_gene: TRBJ2-7
d_gene: TRBD1
CDR3nt: TGCAGCGTTCGAACAGGGGGTCGGCAGTACTTC
CDR3aa: CSVRTGGRQYF

abundance: -
v_gene: TRBV11-1
j_gene: TRBJ2-2
d_gene: TRBD1
CDR3nt: TGTGCCAGCAGCTTACTCGGACAGGGAGCGATCGGGGAGCTGTTTTTT
CDR3aa: CASSLLGQGAIGELFF

abundance: -
v_gene: TRBV3-1/TRBV3-2
j_gene: TRBJ2-3
d_gene: TRBD2
CDR3nt: TGTGCCAGCAGCCAACAGCCTACCGTACTAGCGGGGCCCCCCCGCGATACGCAGTATTTT
CDR3aa: CASSQQPTVLAGPPRDTQYF

abundance: -
v_gene: TRBV11-2
j_gene: TRBJ2-3
d_gene: TRBD2
CDR3nt: TGTGCCAGCAGCTTATGGCGGGGGGGCCTAAGCACAGATACGCAGTATTTT
CDR3aa: CASSLWRGGLSTDTQYF

abundance: -
v_gene: TRBV29-1
j_gene: TRBJ2-5
d_gene: -
CDR3nt: TGCAGCGTTGATAGTGGGCAGGGTGGGGAGACCCAGTACTTC
CDR3aa: CSVDSGQGGETQYF

abundance: once
v_gene: TRBV18
j_gene: TRBJ1-5
d_gene: -
CDR3nt: TGTGCCAGCTCACCGGACAGTGATCAGCCCCAGCATTTT
CDR3aa: CASSPDSDQPQHF

abundance: -
v_gene: TRBV19
j_gene: TRBJ2-1
d_gene: TRBD2
CDR3nt: TGTGCCAGTAGTTCCGGACTAGCGGGCACCTCCTACAATGAGCAGTTCTTC
CDR3aa: CASSSGLAGTSYNEQFF

abundance: -
v_gene: TRBV19
j_gene: TRBJ1-2
d_gene: TRBD1
CDR3nt: TGTGCCAGTAGTATAAGTTCGGGGGACAGTGAGAATGGCTACACCTTC
CDR3aa: CASSISSGDSENGYTF

abundance: once
v_gene: TRBV5-1
j_gene: TRBJ2-1
d_gene: TRBD2
CDR3nt: TGCGCCAGCAGCACCGGGGGGAACTATGAGCAGTTCTTC
CDR3aa: CASSTGGNYEQFF

abundance: -
v_gene: TRBV18
j_gene: TRBJ1-5
d_gene: TRBD1
CDR3nt: TGTGCCAGCTCACCAACTTTTAATCGGGACAGCTTGTATCAGCCCCAGCATTTT
CDR3aa: CASSPTFNRDSLYQPQHF

abundance: once
v_gene: TRBV18
j_gene: TRBJ2-7
d_gene: TRBD2
CDR3nt: TGTGCCAGCTCCCCCGGGACTAGCGGGGCCTACGAGCAGTACTTC
CDR3aa: CASSPGTSGAYEQYF

abundance: -
v_gene: TRBV5-6
j_gene: TRBJ2-1
d_gene: -
CDR3nt: TGTGCCAGCAGCTTGGAGCCTAGCGAGACCCTGATCAATGAGCAGTTCTTC
CDR3aa: CASSLEPSETLINEQFF

abundance: -
v_gene: TRBV5-1
j_gene: TRBJ1-1
d_gene: -
CDR3nt: TGCGCCAGCCGGAGCACCACAGGGATTGAGACTGAAGCTTTCTTT
CDR3aa: CASRSTTGIETEAFF

abundance: -
v_gene: TRBV30
j_gene: TRBJ1-1
d_gene: -
CDR3nt: TGTGCCTGGAGTGTAAAGCTCCCCATCCAAGCTTTCTTT
CDR3aa: CAWSVKLPIQAFF

abundance: -
v_gene: TRBV11-2
j_gene: TRBJ1-3
d_gene: -
CDR3nt: TGTGCCAGCAGCTTACAGGGAAACACCATATATTTT
CDR3aa: CASSLQGNTIYF

abundance: -
v_gene: TRBV7-9
j_gene: TRBJ2-7
d_gene: TRBD2
CDR3nt: TGTGCCAGCTGCCGGACTAGCGGGGGCGATGCTGACGAGCAGTACTTC
CDR3aa: CASCRTSGGDADEQYF

abundance: -
v_gene: TRBV21-1
j_gene: TRBJ2-7
d_gene: -
CDR3nt: TGTGCCAGCCGGGGAAAGGGAGGAGTTTACTACGAGCAGTACTTC
CDR3aa: CASRGKGGVYYEQYF

abundance: -
v_gene: TRBV7-2
j_gene: TRBJ2-7
d_gene: TRBD2
CDR3nt: TGTGCCAGCAGCGTCCTAGCGGGGAACTCCTACGAGCAGTACTTC
CDR3aa: CASSVLAGNSYEQYF

abundance: -
v_gene: TRBV2
j_gene: TRBJ2-7
d_gene: TRBD2
CDR3nt: TGTGCCAGCAGTGAGAGAGTAGCGGGGGGGAACGAGCAGTACTTC
CDR3aa: CASSERVAGGNEQYF

abundance: -
v_gene: TRBV2
j_gene: TRBJ1-1
d_gene: -
CDR3nt: TGTGCCAGCAGCTCAACAGGTCCCACTGAAGCTTTCTTT
CDR3aa: CASSSTGPTEAFF

abundance: -
v_gene: TRBV20-1
j_gene: TRBJ1-2
d_gene: TRBD1
CDR3nt: TGCAGTGCTAGTGGGGGACAGTATGGCTACACCTTC
CDR3aa: CSASGGQYGYTF

abundance: -
v_gene: TRBV7-3
j_gene: TRBJ1-5
d_gene: -
CDR3nt: TGTGCCAGCAGCCCACAAGGAGGGATCAATCAGCCCCAGCATTTT
CDR3aa: CASSPQGGINQPQHF

abundance: -
v_gene: TRBV11-2
j_gene: TRBJ1-3
d_gene: -
CDR3nt: TGTGCCAGCAGCTTGACTAGGCAGACTGGAAACACCATATATTTT
CDR3aa: CASSLTRQTGNTIYF

abundance: -
v_gene: TRBV24-1
j_gene: TRBJ1-1
d_gene: TRBD1
CDR3nt: TGTGCCACCAGTCAGACGGACAGGGACACTGAAGCTTTCTTT
CDR3aa: CATSQTDRDTEAFF

abundance: -
v_gene: TRBV12-5
j_gene: TRBJ2-3
d_gene: -
CDR3nt: TGTGCTAGTGATACCCCTGAGTCGGTTAGCACAGATACGCAGTATTTT
CDR3aa: CASDTPESVSTDTQYF

abundance: -
v_gene: TRBV5-8
j_gene: TRBJ1-5
d_gene: -
CDR3nt: TGTGCCAGCAGCTCCGCATCCAGGAATCAGCCCCAGCATTTT
CDR3aa: CASSSASRNQPQHF

abundance: -
v_gene: TRBV7-2
j_gene: TRBJ1-1
d_gene: -
CDR3nt: TGTGCCAGCAGCTTAGTAGTTGTGAACACTGAAGCTTTCTTT
CDR3aa: CASSLVVVNTEAFF

abundance: -
v_gene: TRBV11-2
j_gene: TRBJ1-1
d_gene: -
CDR3nt: TGTGCCAGCAGCATCGGGACTCAGGACACTGAAGCTTTCTTT
CDR3aa: CASSIGTQDTEAFF

abundance: -
v_gene: TRBV11-3
j_gene: TRBJ1-5
d_gene: -
CDR3nt: TGTGCCAGCAGCTTAGTAACCGGACGGGGTGAACAGCCCCAGCATTTT
CDR3aa: CASSLVTGRGEQPQHF

abundance: -
v_gene: TRBV14
j_gene: TRBJ1-1
d_gene: TRBD1
CDR3nt: TGTGCCAGCAGCCCTACAGGGGCCGCCACTGAAGCTTTCTTT
CDR3aa: CASSPTGAATEAFF

abundance: few
v_gene: TRBV27
j_gene: TRBJ1-6
d_gene: -
CDR3nt: TGTGCCACCGGTCCGGTCTATAATTCACCCCTCCACTTT
CDR3aa: CATGPVYNSPLHF

abundance: once
v_gene: TRBV7-8
j_gene: TRBJ1-1
d_gene: -
CDR3nt: TGTGCCAGCAGCTCAGACAGGAACACTGAAGCTTTCTTT
CDR3aa: CASSSDRNTEAFF

abundance: once
v_gene: TRBV24-1
j_gene: TRBJ2-7
d_gene: TRBD2
CDR3nt: TGTGCCACTTCTGGGACTAGCGGGGGCGAGCAGTACTTC
CDR3aa: CATSGTSGGEQYF

abundance: few
v_gene: TRBV5-6
j_gene: TRBJ1-2
d_gene: TRBD1
CDR3nt: TGTGCCAGCAGCCCCACCGGGACAGTCTATGGCTACACCTTC
CDR3aa: CASSPTGTVYGYTF

abundance: few
v_gene: TRBV7-9
j_gene: TRBJ1-6
d_gene: -
CDR3nt: TGTGCCAGCAGCCCGGACTATATTTCACCCCTCCACTTT
CDR3aa: CASSPDYISPLHF

abundance: once
v_gene: TRBV10-2
j_gene: TRBJ1-3
d_gene: TRBD1
CDR3nt: TGCGCCAGCAGTTGGACAGGGGGAACTGGAAACACCATATATTTT
CDR3aa: CASSWTGGTGNTIYF

abundance: -
v_gene: TRBV18
j_gene: TRBJ1-1
d_gene: -
CDR3nt: TGTGCCAGCTCAGGGACACCGAACACTGAAGCTTTCTTT
CDR3aa: CASSGTPNTEAFF

abundance: -
v_gene: TRBV6-5
j_gene: TRBJ1-2
d_gene: TRBD1
CDR3nt: TGTGCCAGCAGTTACTCACAGGGGACAACCGGCTACACCTTC
CDR3aa: CASSYSQGTTGYTF

abundance: -
v_gene: TRBV24-1
j_gene: TRBJ1-2
d_gene: TRBD1
CDR3nt: TGTGCCACCAGTGACCCGGACAGGGGAGGCTACACCTTC
CDR3aa: CATSDPDRGGYTF

abundance: -
v_gene: TRBV7-2
j_gene: TRBJ1-2
d_gene: TRBD1
CDR3nt: TGTGCCAGCAGCGCCGGGACAGGCCGGGACTATGGCTACACCTTC
CDR3aa: CASSAGTGRDYGYTF

abundance: -
v_gene: TRBV6-1
j_gene: TRBJ1-2
d_gene: -
CDR3nt: TGTGCCAGCAGTGAAGGTCAGGGCCTTTTCTATGGCTACACCTTC
CDR3aa: CASSEGQGLFYGYTF

abundance: -
v_gene: TRBV10-3
j_gene: TRBJ2-2
d_gene: TRBD1
CDR3nt: TGTGCCATCAGCCCGGGACAGGGGGTTAACACCGGGGAGCTGTTTTTT
CDR3aa: CAISPGQGVNTGELFF

abundance: -
v_gene: TRBV18
j_gene: TRBJ2-5
d_gene: -
CDR3nt: TGTGCCAGCTCACCACGGGGGGAAGAGACCCAGTACTTC
CDR3aa: CASSPRGEETQYF

abundance: -
v_gene: TRBV30
j_gene: TRBJ1-4
d_gene: -
CDR3nt: TGTGCCTGGAGGCGGGGGAGGAATGAAAAACTGTTTTTT
CDR3aa: CAWRRGRNEKLFF

abundance: -
v_gene: TRBV5-8
j_gene: TRBJ1-5
d_gene: -
CDR3nt: TGTGCCAGCAGCTGGACTCGTCAGCCCCAGCATTTT
CDR3aa: CASSWTRQPQHF

abundance: -
v_gene: TRBV10-3
j_gene: TRBJ1-2
d_gene: -
CDR3nt: TGTGCCATCAGTGAGTCCGCAGGGTATGGCTACACCTTC
CDR3aa: CAISESAGYGYTF

abundance: -
v_gene: TRBV30
j_gene: TRBJ1-2
d_gene: -
CDR3nt: TGTGCCTGGAGTGTTATGTACTATGGCTACACCTTC
CDR3aa: CAWSVMYYGYTF

abundance: -
v_gene: TRBV9
j_gene: TRBJ2-5
d_gene: -
CDR3nt: TGTGCCAGCAGCCCCAGAGACTGGTACCAAGAGACCCAGTACTTC
CDR3aa: CASSPRDWYQETQYF

abundance: -
v_gene: TRBV19
j_gene: TRBJ2-7
d_gene: TRBD1
CDR3nt: TGTGCCAGTAGTATAGGACTCTGGGACAGGGGCTCCTACGAGCAGTACTTC
CDR3aa: CASSIGLWDRGSYEQYF